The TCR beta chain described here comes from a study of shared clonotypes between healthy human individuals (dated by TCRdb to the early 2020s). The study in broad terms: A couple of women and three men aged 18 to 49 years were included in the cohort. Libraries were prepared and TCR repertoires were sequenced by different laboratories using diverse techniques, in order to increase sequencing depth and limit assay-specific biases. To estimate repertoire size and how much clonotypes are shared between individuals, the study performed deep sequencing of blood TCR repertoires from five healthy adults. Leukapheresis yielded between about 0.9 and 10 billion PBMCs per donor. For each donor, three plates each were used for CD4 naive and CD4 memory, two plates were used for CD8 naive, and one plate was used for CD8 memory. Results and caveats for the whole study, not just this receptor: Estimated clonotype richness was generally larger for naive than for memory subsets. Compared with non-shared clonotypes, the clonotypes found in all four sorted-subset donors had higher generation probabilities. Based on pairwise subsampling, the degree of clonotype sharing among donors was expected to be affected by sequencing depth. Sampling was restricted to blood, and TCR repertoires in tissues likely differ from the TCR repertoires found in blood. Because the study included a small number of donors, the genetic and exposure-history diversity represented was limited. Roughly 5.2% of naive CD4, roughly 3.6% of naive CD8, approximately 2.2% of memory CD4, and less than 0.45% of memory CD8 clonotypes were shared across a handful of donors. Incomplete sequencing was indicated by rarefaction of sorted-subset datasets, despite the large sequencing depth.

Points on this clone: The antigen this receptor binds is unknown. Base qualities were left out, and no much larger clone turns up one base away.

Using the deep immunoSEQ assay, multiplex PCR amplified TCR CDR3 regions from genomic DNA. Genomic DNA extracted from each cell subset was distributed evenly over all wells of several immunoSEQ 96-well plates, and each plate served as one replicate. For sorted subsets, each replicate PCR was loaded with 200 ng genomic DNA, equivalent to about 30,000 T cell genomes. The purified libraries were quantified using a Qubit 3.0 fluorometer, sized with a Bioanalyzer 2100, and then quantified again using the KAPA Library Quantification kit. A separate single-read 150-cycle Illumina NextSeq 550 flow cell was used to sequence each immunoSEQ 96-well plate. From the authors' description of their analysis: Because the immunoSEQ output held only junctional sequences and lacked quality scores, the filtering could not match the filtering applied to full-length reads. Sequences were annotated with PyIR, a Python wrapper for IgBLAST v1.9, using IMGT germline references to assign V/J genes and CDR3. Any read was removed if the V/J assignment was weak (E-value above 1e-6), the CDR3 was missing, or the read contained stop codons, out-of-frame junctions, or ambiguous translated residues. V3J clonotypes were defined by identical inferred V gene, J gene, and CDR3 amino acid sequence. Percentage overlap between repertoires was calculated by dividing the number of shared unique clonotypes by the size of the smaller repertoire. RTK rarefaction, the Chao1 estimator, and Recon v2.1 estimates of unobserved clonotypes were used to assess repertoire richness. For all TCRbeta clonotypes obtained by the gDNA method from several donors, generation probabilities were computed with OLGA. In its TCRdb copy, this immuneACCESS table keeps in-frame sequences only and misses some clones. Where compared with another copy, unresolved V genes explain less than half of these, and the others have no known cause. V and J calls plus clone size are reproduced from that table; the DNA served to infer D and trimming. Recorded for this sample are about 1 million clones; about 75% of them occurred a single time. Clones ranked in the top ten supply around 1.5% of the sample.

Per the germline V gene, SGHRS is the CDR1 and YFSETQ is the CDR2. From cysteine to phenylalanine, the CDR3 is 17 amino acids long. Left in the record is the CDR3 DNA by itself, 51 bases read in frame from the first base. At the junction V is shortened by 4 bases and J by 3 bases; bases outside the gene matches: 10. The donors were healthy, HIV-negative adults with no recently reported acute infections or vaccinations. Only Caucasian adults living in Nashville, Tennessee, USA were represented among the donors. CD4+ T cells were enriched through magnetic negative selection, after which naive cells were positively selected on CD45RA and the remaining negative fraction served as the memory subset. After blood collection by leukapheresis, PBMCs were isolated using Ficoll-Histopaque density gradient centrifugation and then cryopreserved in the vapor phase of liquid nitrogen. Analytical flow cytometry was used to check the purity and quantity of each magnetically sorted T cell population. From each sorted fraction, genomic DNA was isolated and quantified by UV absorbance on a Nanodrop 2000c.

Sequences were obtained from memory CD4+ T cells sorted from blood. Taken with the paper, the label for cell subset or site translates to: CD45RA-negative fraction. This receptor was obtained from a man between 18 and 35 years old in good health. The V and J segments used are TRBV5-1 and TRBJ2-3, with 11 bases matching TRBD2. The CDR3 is CASSPILLAGVTDTQYF. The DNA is TGCGCCAGCAGCCCTATTCTACTAGCGGGGGTTACAGATACGCAGTATTTT.